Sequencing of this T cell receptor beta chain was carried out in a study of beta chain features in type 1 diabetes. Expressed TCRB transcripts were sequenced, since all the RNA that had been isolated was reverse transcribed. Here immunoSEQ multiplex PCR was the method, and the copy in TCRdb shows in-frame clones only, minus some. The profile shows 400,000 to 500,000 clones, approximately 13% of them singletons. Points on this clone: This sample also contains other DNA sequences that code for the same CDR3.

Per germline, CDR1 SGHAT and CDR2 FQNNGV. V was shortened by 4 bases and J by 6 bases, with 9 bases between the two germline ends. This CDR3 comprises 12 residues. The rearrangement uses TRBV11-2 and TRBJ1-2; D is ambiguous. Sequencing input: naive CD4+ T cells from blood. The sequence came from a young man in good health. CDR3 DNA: TGTGCCAGCAGCTCAGAGGGCGATGGCTACACCTTC. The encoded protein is CASSSEGDGYTF.